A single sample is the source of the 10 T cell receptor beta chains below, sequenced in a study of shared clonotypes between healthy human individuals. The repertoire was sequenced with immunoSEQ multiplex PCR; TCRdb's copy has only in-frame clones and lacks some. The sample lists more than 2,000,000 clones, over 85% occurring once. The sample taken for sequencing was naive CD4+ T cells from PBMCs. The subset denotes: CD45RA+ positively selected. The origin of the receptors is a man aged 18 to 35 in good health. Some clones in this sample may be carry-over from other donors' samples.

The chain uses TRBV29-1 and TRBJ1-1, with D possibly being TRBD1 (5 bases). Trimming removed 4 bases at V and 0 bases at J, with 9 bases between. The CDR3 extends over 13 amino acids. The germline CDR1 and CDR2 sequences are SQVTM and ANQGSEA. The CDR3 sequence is CSVALGVNTEAFF. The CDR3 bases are TGCAGCGTTGCGCTAGGGGTGAACACTGAAGCTTTCTTT.

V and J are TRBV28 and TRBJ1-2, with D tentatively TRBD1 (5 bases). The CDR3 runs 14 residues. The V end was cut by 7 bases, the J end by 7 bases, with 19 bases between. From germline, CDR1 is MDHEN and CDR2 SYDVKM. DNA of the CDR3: TGTGCCAGCACCACCCCACAGGAAGTGTCTGGCTACACCTTC. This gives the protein CASTTPQEVSGYTF.

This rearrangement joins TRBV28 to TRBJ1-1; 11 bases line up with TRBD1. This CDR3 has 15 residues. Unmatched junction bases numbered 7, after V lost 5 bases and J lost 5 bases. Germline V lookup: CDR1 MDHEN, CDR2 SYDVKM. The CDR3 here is CASSTRTGGKTEAFF. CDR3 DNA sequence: TGTGCCAGCAGTACACGGACAGGGGGCAAGACTGAAGCTTTCTTT.

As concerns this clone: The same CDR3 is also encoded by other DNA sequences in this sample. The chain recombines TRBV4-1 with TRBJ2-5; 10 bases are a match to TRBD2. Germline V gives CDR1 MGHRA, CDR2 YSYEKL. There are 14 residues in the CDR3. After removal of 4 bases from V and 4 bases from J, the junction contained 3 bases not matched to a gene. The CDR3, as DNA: TGCGCCAGCAGCCCCCGACTAGCGGGAGAGACCCAGTACTTC. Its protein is CASSPRLAGETQYF.

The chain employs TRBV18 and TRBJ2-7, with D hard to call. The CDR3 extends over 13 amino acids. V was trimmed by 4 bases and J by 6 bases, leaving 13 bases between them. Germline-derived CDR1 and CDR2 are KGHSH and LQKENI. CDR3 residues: CASSHALPREQYF. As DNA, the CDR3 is TGTGCCAGCTCACACGCTTTACCCCGCGAGCAGTACTTC.

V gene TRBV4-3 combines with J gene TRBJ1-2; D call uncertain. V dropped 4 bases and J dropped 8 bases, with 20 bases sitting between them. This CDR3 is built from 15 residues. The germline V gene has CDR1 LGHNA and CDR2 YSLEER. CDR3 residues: CASSRGDGVARGYTF. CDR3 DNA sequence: TGCGCCAGCAGCCGCGGAGACGGGGTTGCTCGGGGCTACACCTTC.

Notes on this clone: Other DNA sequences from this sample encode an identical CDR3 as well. This chain's CDR3 is CSAGQGNTEAFF. The CDR3 bases are TGCAGCGCAGGACAGGGGAACACTGAAGCTTTCTTT. The chain links TRBV29-1 to TRBJ1-1; 8 nucleotides align to TRBD1. CDR1 and CDR2 (germline): SQVTM, ANQGSEA. Trimming removed 7 bases from V and 1 base from J; junction bases left unmatched: 2. The CDR3 is 12 amino acids.

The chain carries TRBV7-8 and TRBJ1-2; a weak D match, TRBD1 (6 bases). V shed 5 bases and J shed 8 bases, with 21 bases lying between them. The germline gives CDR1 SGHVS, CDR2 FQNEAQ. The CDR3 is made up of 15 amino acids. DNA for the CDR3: TGTGCCAGCAGCCTAGAGGCTCAGGGGCTACGGGGCTACACCTTC. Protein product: CASSLEAQGLRGYTF. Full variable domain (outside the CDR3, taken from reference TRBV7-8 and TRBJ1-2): GAGVSQSPRYKVAKRGQDVALRCDPISGHVSLFWYQQALGQGPEFLTYFQNEAQLDKSGLPSDRFFAERPEGSVSTLKIQRTQQEDSAVYLCASSLEAQGLRGYTFGSGTRLTVV.

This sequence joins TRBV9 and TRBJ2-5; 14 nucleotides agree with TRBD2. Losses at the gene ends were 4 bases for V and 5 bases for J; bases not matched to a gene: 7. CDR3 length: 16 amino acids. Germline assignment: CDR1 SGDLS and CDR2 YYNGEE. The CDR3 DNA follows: TGTGCCAGCAGCCCGACGGGACTAGCGGGAGTTGAGACCCAGTACTTC. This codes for CASSPTGLAGVETQYF.

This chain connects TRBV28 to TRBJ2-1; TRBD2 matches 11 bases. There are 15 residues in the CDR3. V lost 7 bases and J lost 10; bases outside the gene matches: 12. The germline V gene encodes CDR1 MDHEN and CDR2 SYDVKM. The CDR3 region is CASTLGTSGRGEQFF. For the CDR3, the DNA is TGTGCCAGCACGCTAGGGACTAGCGGAAGGGGGGAGCAGTTCTTC.